The 31 T cell receptor beta chains presented below share a single source sample, sequenced in a study of blood T cell repertoires in COVID-19. Libraries were prepared by immunoSEQ multiplex PCR; TCRdb keeps only in-frame clonotypes and omits some of them. This sample has fewer than 200,000 clones, with 70% to 90% found just once. Input material: peripheral blood. These TCRs come from a woman older than 75 with acute or convalescent COVID-19.

This clone has more than one count but fewer than ten. The genes are TRBV30 and TRBJ1-6; D is possibly TRBD1 (5 bases). V was shortened by 5 bases and J by 3 bases, with 14 bases between the two germline ends. Germline assignment: CDR1 GTSNPN and CDR2 SVGIG (reference sequence). The CDR3 loop spans 15 amino acids. CDR3 DNA sequence: TGTGCCTGGTCCACCCCGACAGACTATAATTCACCCCTCCACTTT. It specifies CAWSTPTDYNSPLHF.

The CDR3 spells CASSRRAGGPADTQYF. The CDR3 bases are TGTGCCAGCAGCCGGAGGGCGGGGGGGCCCGCAGATACGCAGTATTTT. The chain recombines TRBV3-1 (or the pseudogene TRBV3-2) with TRBJ2-3; 9 bases match TRBD2. Germline V gives CDR1 LGHDT, CDR2 YNNKEL (reference sequence). The CDR3 extends over 16 amino acids. V shed 4 bases, J shed 4 bases, and the junction held 9 bases outside the gene matches.

V gene TRBV5-6 combines with J gene TRBJ1-2; weak D call: TRBD1 (5 bases). The CDR3 has 16 amino acids. V lost 1 base and J lost 8, with 21 bases in between. Germline CDR1 SGHDT, CDR2 YYEEEE. CDR3 sequence: CASSLQQGSEIRGYTF. CDR3 nucleotides: TGTGCCAGCAGCTTGCAGCAGGGTTCCGAGATCAGAGGCTACACCTTC.

The gene calls are TRBV24-1 and TRBJ2-3; the D is unclear. CDR1 is KGHDR, CDR2 SFDVKD, per germline. The CDR3 is 12 residues long. V was trimmed by 3 bases and J by 9 bases, leaving 9 bases between them. This chain's CDR3 is CATSDEGGTQYF. CDR3 in DNA: TGTGCCACCAGTGATGAAGGCGGAACGCAGTATTTT.

This clone showed up just once. The chain employs TRBV9 and TRBJ2-3, with D perhaps matching TRBD2 (7 bases). The V gene's germline CDR1 is SGDLS and CDR2 YYNGEE. The CDR3 length is 16 residues. V dropped 2 bases and J dropped 1 base, with 14 bases sitting between them. The CDR3 region has the DNA TGTGCCAGCAGCGTCGGTGGGAGGGGGGGCACAGATACGCAGTATTTT. Its translation: CASSVGGRGGTDTQYF.

At least ten counts were recorded for this clone. This chain connects TRBV25-1 to TRBJ1-6, with D hard to call. The germline CDR1 and CDR2 sequences are MGHDK and SYGVNS. This CDR3 is built from 13 residues. Trimming took 4 bases from V and 7 from J, leaving 8 bases between them. CDR3 sequence reads: CASSGLSNSPLHF. The CDR3 DNA is TGTGCCAGCAGTGGACTCTCCAATTCACCCCTCCACTTT.

This chain uses TRBV18 with TRBJ1-2, with 8 bases fitting TRBD1. V trimming: 4 bases; J trimming: 2 bases; junction bases outside the gene matches: 3. Germline values: CDR1 KGHSH, CDR2 LQKENI. The CDR3 runs to 14 residues. The CDR3 is CASSLDRGNYGYTF. The CDR3 DNA reads as TGTGCCAGCTCACTAGACAGGGGAAACTATGGCTACACCTTC.

The V and J genes are TRBV6-5 and TRBJ2-5; possible D gene TRBD2, 5 bases. Germline V gene lookup returns CDR1 MNHEY and CDR2 SVGAGI. V lost 2 bases to trimming and J lost 4 bases, with 8 bases between them. This CDR3 has 13 residues. As DNA, the CDR3 is TGTGCCAGCAGTTACGGAGGACCAGAGACCCAGTACTTC. Protein sequence: CASSYGGPETQYF.

This clone was detected a few times. This chain connects TRBV10-3 to TRBJ1-1; no firm D call. This CDR3 has 15 amino acids. The germline gives CDR1 ENHRY, CDR2 SYGVKD. V shed 0 bases and J shed 1 base, with 9 bases lying between them. The CDR3 nucleotides are TGTGCCATCAGTGAGTCGAAGTCAGGGAACACTGAAGCTTTCTTT. Protein sequence: CAISESKSGNTEAFF.

The chain links TRBV19 to TRBJ1-2, with TRBD1 identical over 8 bases. Per the germline V gene, CDR1 is LNHDA and CDR2 is SQIVND (reference sequence). This CDR3 contains 16 residues. V was pared by 3 bases and J by 3 bases, with 9 bases of the junction left unmatched. CDR3 residues: CASSIVGQGIYYGYTF. The CDR3 DNA follows: TGTGCCAGTAGTATTGTAGGACAGGGAATTTACTATGGCTACACCTTC.

This clone was counted only a few times. The chain uses TRBV5-1 and TRBJ2-7; 7 bases agree with TRBD1. V lost 4 bases to trimming and J lost 2 bases; unmatched junction nucleotides: 9. The CDR3 loop spans 15 amino acids. Per germline, CDR1 SGHRS and CDR2 YFSETQ. The CDR3 sequence: CASSKGAGDTYEQYF. The CDR3 DNA reads TGCGCCAGCAGCAAGGGGGCCGGAGATACCTACGAGCAGTACTTC.

This clone was counted a few times. CDR3 sequence (DNA): TGTGCCAGTAGGCCGACAGGGAGAATTTCACCCCTCCACTTT. Amino acids: CASRPTGRISPLHF. V is TRBV19 and J is TRBJ1-6; TRBD1 aligns across 7 bases. V dropped 6 bases and J dropped 9; count of bases not matched to a gene: 8. CDR3 length: 14 amino acids. Germline CDR1 LNHDA, CDR2 SQIVND (reference sequence).

V is TRBV5-1 and J is TRBJ1-5; D perhaps matches TRBD1 (5 bases). The CDR3 consists of 15 residues. Trimming cost V 4 bases and J 4 bases, with 15 bases left between them. Germline lookup yields CDR1 SGHRS and CDR2 YFSETQ. The CDR3 spells CASSLSGGGNQPQHF. The CDR3 DNA reads as TGCGCCAGCAGCCTTTCGGGGGGAGGAAATCAGCCCCAGCATTTT.

V gene TRBV10-2 combines with J gene TRBJ1-4, with TRBD1 matching 8 bases. CDR1 and CDR2 (germline): WSHSY, SAAADI. V shed 2 bases and J 3 bases; nucleotides not matched to a gene: 5. The CDR3 runs 16 residues. This CDR3 is CASSEADRVSNEKLFF. The CDR3 DNA reads as TGCGCCAGCAGTGAGGCGGACAGGGTATCTAATGAAAAACTGTTTTTT.

The chain links TRBV10-3 to TRBJ2-5, with 11 bases matching TRBD2. J gave up 0 bases and V 5 bases, and 5 bases lay outside the gene matches. Germline loops: CDR1 ENHRY, CDR2 SYGVKD. CDR3 size: 16 residues. CDR3 sequence: CAISSGTSGYQETQYF. CDR3 sequence (DNA): TGTGCCATCAGTTCCGGGACTAGCGGTTACCAAGAGACCCAGTACTTC.

The V call is TRBV24-1, the J call TRBJ2-1; D ambiguous. V dropped 4 bases and J dropped 8 bases, with 11 bases sitting between them. CDR1 is KGHDR, CDR2 SFDVKD, per germline. The length of the CDR3 is 13 residues. Here the CDR3 DNA reads TGTGCCACCAGTGACCGCGTGAGCTATGAGCAGTTCTTC. Translated, it gives CATSDRVSYEQFF.

The chain combines TRBV19 with TRBJ2-7; 8 bases fit TRBD2. Per the germline V gene, CDR1 is LNHDA and CDR2 is SQIVND (reference sequence). V trimming: 4 bases; J trimming: 0 bases; junction bases outside the gene matches: 5. The CDR3 is 15 amino acids. CDR3: CASSNAGGFSYEQYF. The CDR3 nucleotides are TGTGCCAGTAGTAACGCGGGGGGATTCTCCTACGAGCAGTACTTC. Based on the CDR3 plus reference TRBV19 and TRBJ2-7, the full variable domain is DGGITQSPKYLFRKEGQNVTLSCEQNLNHDAMYWYRQDPGQGLRLIYYSQIVNDFQKGDIAEGYSVSREKKESFPLTVTSAQKNPTAFYLCASSNAGGFSYEQYFGPGTRLTVT.

The chain has TRBV15 and TRBJ2-2; no clear D gene. Per the germline V gene, CDR1 is LNHNV and CDR2 is YYDKDF (reference sequence). The CDR3 is 14 residues long. Trimming stripped 5 bases from V and 1 base from J, with 8 bases between. CDR3 sequence: CATSRNRNTGELFF. DNA of the CDR3: TGTGCCACCAGCCGCAACAGGAACACCGGGGAGCTGTTTTTT.

This chain uses TRBV12-3 or TRBV12-4 with TRBJ1-1; D ambiguous. There are 12 residues in the CDR3. V was shortened by 8 bases and J by 0 bases, with 7 bases between the two germline ends. The CDR3 DNA follows: TGTGCCAGCGTTCGGGTGAACACTGAAGCTTTCTTT. It yields the protein CASVRVNTEAFF.

The chain recombines TRBV5-1 with TRBJ1-2, with 7 bases fitting TRBD1. Germline-derived CDR1 and CDR2 are SGHRS and YFSETQ. Trimming at V came to 6 bases and at J to 0 bases, leaving 8 bases not matched to a gene. This CDR3 has 15 residues. In DNA form, the CDR3 reads TGCGCCAGCATCCCTGGAGGGACAGCTAACTATGGCTACACCTTC. The encoded protein is CASIPGGTANYGYTF.

The chain employs TRBV24-1 and TRBJ2-2; D is possibly TRBD1 (6 bases). Germline V gene sequence: CDR1 KGHDR, CDR2 SFDVKD. Trimming left V 4 bases short and J 4 bases short, with 15 bases between. The CDR3 spans 16 residues. Here the CDR3 reads CATSDPRGRGTGELFF. The CDR3 DNA sequence: TGTGCCACCAGTGACCCCCGAGGCAGGGGCACCGGGGAGCTGTTTTTT.

The rearrangement uses TRBV4-3 and TRBJ1-4; D uncertain. The CDR3 covers 15 residues. Germline assignment: CDR1 LGHNA and CDR2 YSLEER. V was pared by 1 base and J by 7 bases, with 13 bases between. CDR3 sequence reads: CASSQVGVRGEKLFF. The CDR3 DNA is TGCGCCAGCAGCCAAGTCGGGGTTCGGGGTGAAAAACTGTTTTTT.

The chain uses TRBV3-1 (or the pseudogene TRBV3-2) and TRBJ1-5; maybe TRBD1 (5 bases). This CDR3 spans 14 amino acids. Germline V CDR1 and CDR2: LGHDT, YNNKEL (reference sequence). The ends were cut back, 4 bases at V and 0 bases at J, with 7 bases in the middle. CDR3 nucleotides: TGTGCCAGCAGCCCGGACACTAGCAATCAGCCCCAGCATTTT. Translated, it gives CASSPDTSNQPQHF.

The chain couples TRBV7-2 to TRBJ1-6, with D perhaps TRBD1 (6 bases). Per germline, CDR1 SGHTA and CDR2 FQGNSA. Trimming shortened V by 0 bases and J by 7 bases, and 13 bases separated the two germline ends. CDR3 length: 16 amino acids. Here the CDR3 DNA reads TGTGCCAGCAGCTTAGCCCACAGGGTGAGGAATTCACCCCTCCACTTT. It codes for CASSLAHRVRNSPLHF.

The rearrangement uses TRBV7-6 and TRBJ2-3; 9 positions agree with TRBD2. Germline V CDR1 and CDR2: SGHVS, FNYEAQ. The CDR3 runs 15 residues. After removal of 6 bases from V and 4 bases from J, the junction contained 8 bases not matched to a gene. The CDR3 loop reads CASRSGTSLADTQYF. In DNA, the CDR3 is TGTGCCAGCAGATCCGGGACTAGCTTGGCAGATACGCAGTATTTT.

The chain joins TRBV18 to TRBJ1-1, with D unclear. The ends were cut back, 8 bases at V and 4 bases at J, with 17 bases in the middle. CDR3 length: 14 amino acids. The V gene's germline CDR1 is KGHSH and CDR2 LQKENI. The CDR3: CASVPTREGTEAFF. CDR3 bases: TGTGCCAGCGTCCCCACCCGGGAGGGCACTGAAGCTTTCTTT.

V usage is TRBV4-1 and J usage is TRBJ1-2; TRBD1 is a possible D gene (5 bases). Germline V gene sequence: CDR1 MGHRA, CDR2 YSYEKL. The CDR3 is 17 amino acids. Trimming stripped 1 base from V and 5 bases from J, with 20 bases between. The CDR3 protein is CASSQVEAGLGSYGYTF. CDR3 nucleotide sequence: TGCGCCAGCAGCCAAGTCGAGGCAGGGTTGGGCTCTTATGGCTACACCTTC.

The gene calls are TRBV5-6 and TRBJ2-7, with 9 bases that match TRBD1. V shed 4 bases, J shed 3 bases, and the junction held 5 bases outside the gene matches. Germline loops: CDR1 SGHDT, CDR2 YYEEEE. This CDR3 contains 14 residues. As DNA, the CDR3 is TGTGCCAGCAGCCCGGGACAGGGACGCTACGAGCAGTACTTC. It is translated as CASSPGQGRYEQYF.

This clone was seen once. The V and J genes are TRBV6-5 and TRBJ2-1; TRBD2 matches 10 bases. The germline CDR1 and CDR2 sequences are MNHEY and SVGAGI. There are 13 residues in the CDR3. The V gene end was trimmed by 9 bases and the J gene end by 5 bases; junction bases not matched to a gene: 4. CDR3 sequence: CASRTSGNNEQFF. The CDR3 DNA sequence: TGTGCCAGTAGGACTAGCGGTAACAATGAGCAGTTCTTC.

V and J are TRBV10-2 and TRBJ2-5; 16 bases fit TRBD2. The germline CDR1 and CDR2 sequences are WSHSY and SAAADI. The length of the CDR3 is 20 residues. V shed 3 bases and J 5 bases; nucleotides not matched to a gene: 15. DNA of the CDR3: TGCGCCAGCAGTGATCCGGGACTAGCGGGGGGGCCGGGTTTAAAGGAGACCCAGTACTTC. It specifies CASSDPGLAGGPGLKETQYF.

CDR3 sequence: CASSLGFFPETQYF. CDR3 sequence (DNA): TGTGCCAGCAGCTTAGGTTTCTTCCCAGAGACCCAGTACTTC. The rearrangement links TRBV7-2 to TRBJ2-5; D gene uncertain. Per germline, CDR1 SGHTA and CDR2 FQGNSA. V was clipped by 1 base and J by 4 bases, with 10 bases between them. The CDR3 is 14 residues long.